This T cell receptor (beta chain) was sequenced for a study of blood T cell repertoires in COVID-19. The wider study: PBMCs, B-cell-depleted T cells, or T cells were the source of the cDNA or gDNA that made up the material.

TCRdb's table, derived via immunoSEQ multiplex PCR, lists solely in-frame clones and lacks some. The table lists 100,000 to 150,000 clones, 70% to 80% of them singletons. Germline V gene lookup returns CDR1 SGHDT and CDR2 YYEEEE. CDR3 length: 15 amino acids. V shed 2 bases, J shed 4 bases, and the junction held 5 bases outside the gene matches. V usage is TRBV5-6 and J usage is TRBJ2-3; 9 bases are shared with TRBD1. This clonotype was sampled from a human donor in a cohort sampled during active COVID-19. The sequenced material came from peripheral blood. This CDR3 is CASSLTGQGSDTQYF. In DNA, the CDR3 is TGTGCCAGCAGCTTAACGGGACAGGGCTCAGATACGCAGTATTTT. The full variable domain, completed using reference TRBV5-6 and TRBJ2-3, is DAGVTQSPTHLIKTRGQQVTLRCSPKSGHDTVSWYQQALGQGPQFIFQYYEEEERQRGNFPDRFSGHQFPNYSSELNVNALLLGDSALYLCASSLTGQGSDTQYFGPGTRLTVL.